These 4 T cell receptor beta chains came from one sample sequenced in a study of patients and donors after allogeneic stem cell transplantation. TCRdb analysed the RT-PCR reads with MiXCR anew, one entry per CDR3 protein. The table lists about 230,000 distinct CDR3 sequences, 13% to 15% of them singletons. The sample consisted of blood, either unsorted or a sorted T cell fraction (not recorded which). Receptors originate from a human donor who was either an allogeneic HSCT recipient or a stem cell or donor lymphocyte infusion donor (not recorded which). It is not recorded whose cells these are; they may come from a transplant donor.

The chain couples TRBV5-1 to TRBJ1-2; D not certain. Trimming shortened V by 2 bases and J by 8 bases, and 19 bases separated the two germline ends. This CDR3 is built from 15 residues. Per germline, CDR1 SGHRS and CDR2 YFSETQ. The CDR3 coding sequence is TGCGCCAGCAGCTTTTCGGGTGAGGGTGGCGGAGGCTACACCTTC. It encodes CASSFSGEGGGGYTF. The full variable domain, completed using reference TRBV5-1 and TRBJ1-2, is KAGVTQTPRYLIKTRGQQVTLSCSPISGHRSVSWYQQTPGQGLQFLFEYFSETQRNKGNFPGRFSGRQFSNSRSEMNVSTLELGDSALYLCASSFSGEGGGGYTFGSGTRLTVV.

This clonotype was detected many times. CDR3 amino acids: CSVEVGSNEQFF. Written as DNA, the CDR3 is TGCAGCGTTGAAGTTGGGTCGAATGAGCAGTTCTTC. The rearrangement links TRBV29-1 to TRBJ2-1; D uncertain. Trimming removed 1 base from V and 7 bases from J, with 8 bases in between. Germline CDR1 and CDR2: SQVTM and ANQGSEA. The length of the CDR3 is 12 residues.

This clonotype was seen many times. The chain recombines TRBV6-1 with TRBJ2-4; no clear D gene. The V and J ends lost 2 bases and 4 bases respectively, with 12 bases between them. The CDR3 runs 15 residues. Germline assignment: CDR1 MNHNS and CDR2 SASEGT. The CDR3 sequence: CASSEFGLDKNIQYF. The CDR3 bases are TGTGCCAGCAGTGAATTTGGTCTAGATAAAAACATTCAGTACTTC.

This clonotype was picked up many times. V gene TRBV18 combines with J gene TRBJ1-2; TRBD1 matches at 7 bases. The CDR3 has 14 amino acids. Trimming removed 6 bases from V and 2 bases from J; junction bases left unmatched: 6. The germline V gene encodes CDR1 KGHSH and CDR2 LQKENI. The CDR3 DNA is TGTGCCAGCTCCCGGGACAGCGAGAACTATGGCTACACCTTC. Its protein product is CASSRDSENYGYTF.